What follows are 23 T cell receptor beta chains derived from one specimen sequenced in a study of blood T cell repertoires in COVID-19. Assay used: immunoSEQ multiplex PCR; TCRdb lists only in-frame clones, some missing. The sample includes about 55,000 clones, over 80% seen only once; the top ten take less than 2%. Sequences were obtained from peripheral blood. Source of these receptors: a woman aged 55-70 years with acute or convalescent COVID-19.

This chain connects TRBV21-1 to TRBJ2-2; TRBD1, the table's D call, was not compared with the DNA. TRBV21-1 is flagged as a pseudogene. This CDR3 contains 16 residues. The CDR3 bases are TGTGCCAGCGTGAGGAGACAGTGGTACTCCACCGGGGAGCTGTTTTTT. Protein: CASVRRQWYSTGELFF.

The genes are TRBV11-3 and TRBJ1-5; no clear D gene. The CDR3 is made up of 16 amino acids. Germline assignment: CDR1 SGHNT and CDR2 YENEEA. Between the trimmed V and J ends, which lost 1 base and 0 bases, there was a span of 10 bases. Here the CDR3 DNA reads TGTGCCAGCAGCTTAGCCTGGAGAGCTAGCAATCAGCCCCAGCATTTT. Translating it yields CASSLAWRASNQPQHF.

The chain is built from TRBV20-1 and TRBJ1-4, with D uncertain. V was clipped by 3 bases and J by 7 bases, with 15 bases between them. CDR3 length: 14 residues. The germline CDR1 and CDR2 sequences are DFQATT and SNEGSKA (reference sequence). CDR3 bases: TGCAGTGCTAGTCCGCAGCATGCAGGTGAAAAACTGTTTTTT. This sequence encodes CSASPQHAGEKLFF.

The chain couples TRBV6-5 to TRBJ2-7; 7 positions agree with TRBD1. This CDR3 has 15 amino acids. Germline V gene sequence: CDR1 MNHEY, CDR2 SVGAGI. Trimming at V came to 5 bases and at J to 2 bases, leaving 9 bases not matched to a gene. The CDR3 loop reads CASSLGDSRTYEQYF. CDR3 DNA sequence: TGTGCCAGCAGTCTAGGGGACAGCAGGACCTACGAGCAGTACTTC.

This clone was detected only once. V gene TRBV3-1 (or the pseudogene TRBV3-2) combines with J gene TRBJ1-1; D not resolved. This CDR3 spans 14 amino acids. The V end lost 1 base, the J end lost 1 base, and 7 bases lay between the germline ends. Germline values: CDR1 LGHDT, CDR2 YNNKEL (reference sequence). The CDR3 nucleotides read TGTGCCAGCAGCCAAGCATCCGGGAACACTGAAGCTTTCTTT. It specifies CASSQASGNTEAFF.

The chain couples TRBV7-9 to TRBJ2-7; tentatively, D is TRBD1 (6 bases). The CDR3 totals 14 residues. Per the germline V gene, CDR1 is SEHNR and CDR2 is FQNEAQ (reference sequence). With 7 bases removed from V and 0 bases from J, the gap between germline ends came to 13 bases. This CDR3 is CASTPDRSSYEQYF. CDR3 sequence (DNA): TGTGCCAGCACCCCCGACAGGAGCTCCTACGAGCAGTACTTC.

V usage is TRBV6-6 and J usage is TRBJ2-7; possible D gene TRBD2, 6 bases. Trimming cost V 10 bases and J 5 bases, with 21 bases left between them. The CDR3 has 14 residues. Germline V gene data show CDR1 as MNHNY and CDR2 as SVGAGI (reference sequence). CDR3: CATRGVAGPHEQYF. CDR3 bases: TGTGCCACCCGAGGGGTGGCGGGGCCTCACGAGCAGTACTTC.

The chain has TRBV7-9 and TRBJ2-5; D call uncertain. Germline V gene lookup returns CDR1 SEHNR and CDR2 FQNEAQ (reference sequence). V gave up 5 bases and J gave up 6 bases, with 13 bases separating them. The CDR3 is 13 amino acids. The CDR3 spells CASSPRRGKTQYF. CDR3 DNA sequence: TGTGCCAGCAGCCCTAGGCGCGGAAAGACCCAGTACTTC.

The rearrangement joins TRBV5-1 to TRBJ1-4, with D possibly TRBD1 on 6 matching bases. This CDR3 comprises 15 residues. Between the trimmed V and J ends, which lost 4 bases and 5 bases, there was a span of 15 bases. The germline V gene encodes CDR1 SGHRS and CDR2 YFSETQ. CDR3 region: CASSPVTGRNEKLFF. Here the CDR3 DNA reads TGCGCCAGCAGCCCGGTGACAGGTCGAAATGAAAAACTGTTTTTT.

The chain joins TRBV28 to TRBJ2-5, with 8 bases matching TRBD1. V shed 6 bases and J 2 bases; nucleotides not matched to a gene: 8. This CDR3 comprises 15 residues. Germline V lookup: CDR1 MDHEN, CDR2 SYDVKM. The CDR3 sequence is CASRSLDRAQETQYF. The CDR3 coding sequence is TGTGCCAGCAGATCACTGGACAGGGCGCAAGAGACCCAGTACTTC.

This clone was observed a handful of times. V gene TRBV28 combines with J gene TRBJ2-5, with 9 bases aligning to TRBD2. The CDR3 length is 14 residues. With V trimmed by 2 bases and J by 2 bases, 0 bases remained unmatched. From germline, CDR1 is MDHEN and CDR2 SYDVKM. CDR3 loop: CASSLAGGQETQYF. In DNA, the CDR3 is TGTGCCAGCAGTTTAGCGGGGGGGCAAGAGACCCAGTACTTC.

This clone is deemed medium-sized. The genes are TRBV5-6 and TRBJ2-5; D ambiguous. CDR1 is SGHDT, CDR2 YYEEEE, per germline. The CDR3 has 17 amino acids. The V end lost 1 base, the J end lost 2 bases, and 18 bases lay between the germline ends. The CDR3 here is CASSLWFGSMEQETQYF. The CDR3 DNA sequence: TGTGCCAGCAGCTTGTGGTTCGGCTCTATGGAGCAAGAGACCCAGTACTTC.

This clone was recorded a few times. The chain couples TRBV2 to TRBJ1-2, with D possibly TRBD1 on 6 matching bases. The CDR3 is 12 residues long. Germline lookup yields CDR1 SNHLY and CDR2 FYNNEI. The germline V and J ends were trimmed by 6 bases and 8 bases, with 13 bases remaining between them. The CDR3 is CASRQGGQGYTF. The CDR3 DNA follows: TGTGCCAGCAGACAGGGTGGGCAGGGCTACACCTTC.

In this sample, this clone is medium-sized. The gene calls are TRBV19 and TRBJ1-2; the match to TRBD1 covers 10 bases. Germline V gives CDR1 LNHDA, CDR2 SQIVND (reference sequence). This CDR3 spans 15 amino acids. The J segment lost 3 bases and the V segment lost 5 bases, leaving 6 bases of the junction unmatched. The CDR3 DNA reads as TGTGCCAGTAGTTCACGGACAGGGGGACACTATGGCTACACCTTC. As protein: CASSSRTGGHYGYTF.

V is TRBV7-8 and J is TRBJ2-5, with TRBD1 matching 9 bases. Trimming cost V 5 bases and J 3 bases; bases outside gene matches: 1. The CDR3 sequence is 13 residues long. CDR1 and CDR2 from the germline V gene are SGHVS and FQNEAQ. CDR3 coding DNA: TGTGCCAGCAGCCGGGACAGGGAAGAGACCCAGTACTTC. As protein: CASSRDREETQYF.

This chain connects TRBV6-6 to TRBJ1-2, with D perhaps matching TRBD1 (5 bases). The CDR3 consists of 14 residues. The germline CDR1 and CDR2 sequences are MNHNY and SVGAGI (reference sequence). V was trimmed by 3 bases and J by 0 bases, leaving 8 bases between them. CDR3 bases: TGTGCCAGCAGTTATGACAGTTCTAACTATGGCTACACCTTC. Encoded protein: CASSYDSSNYGYTF.

The J gene is TRBJ2-1, the V gene TRBV19; TRBD2 matches 8 bases. Germline CDR1 is LNHDA and CDR2 is SQIVND (reference sequence). V lost 5 bases, J lost 0 bases, and 6 bases stayed unmatched. CDR3 length: 16 residues. The CDR3 loop is CASSPLAGRSYNEQFF. For the CDR3, the DNA is TGTGCCAGTAGTCCTTTAGCGGGGCGCTCCTACAATGAGCAGTTCTTC.

The chain is built from TRBV7-8 and TRBJ1-5, with TRBD1 matching over 9 bases. The CDR3 runs 16 residues. Looked up from germline, CDR1 is SGHVS and CDR2 is FQNEAQ. V trimming: 5 bases; J trimming: 7 bases; junction bases outside the gene matches: 12. CDR3: CASSASGTGLLQPQHF. In DNA, the CDR3 is TGTGCCAGCAGCGCCTCCGGGACAGGGTTATTACAGCCCCAGCATTTT.

The chain has TRBV2 and TRBJ2-1; no firm D call. The germline CDR1 and CDR2 sequences are SNHLY and FYNNEI. This CDR3 has 11 amino acids. Trimming took 2 bases from V and 15 from J, leaving 11 bases between them. The CDR3, as DNA: TGTGCCAGCAGTGAAACGTCAGTTCCGTTCTTC. It specifies CASSETSVPFF.

The DNA for the CDR3 is TGTGCCAGCAGATCGCTAGCGGGATTTGGTGATCTGACCCAGTACTTC. Protein: CASRSLAGFGDLTQYF. The chain uses TRBV7-8 and TRBJ2-5; 9 nucleotides agree with TRBD2. CDR3 length: 16 amino acids. Trimming at V came to 6 bases and at J to 7 bases, leaving 15 bases not matched to a gene. CDR1 is SGHVS, CDR2 FQNEAQ, per germline.

This chain connects TRBV7-8 to TRBJ2-5; a weak D match, TRBD2 (5 bases). Germline V gives CDR1 SGHVS, CDR2 FQNEAQ. The V end lost 3 bases, the J end lost 5 bases, and 13 bases lay between the germline ends. The CDR3 extends over 14 amino acids. The CDR3 coding sequence is TGTGCCAGCAGCTTCGGGTCCTCGGGGGAGACCCAGTACTTC. Amino acid sequence: CASSFGSSGETQYF.

This clone was seen more than once but under ten times. This rearrangement joins TRBV18 to TRBJ1-6; 7 positions match TRBD1. Germline V gene lookup returns CDR1 KGHSH and CDR2 LQKENI. Trimming cost V 6 bases and J 9 bases; bases outside gene matches: 8. The CDR3 length is 14 residues. CDR3 nucleotide sequence: TGTGCCAGCTCTACGACAGGGACGGGTTCACCCCTCCACTTT. Its protein is CASSTTGTGSPLHF.

The genes are TRBV18 and TRBJ1-2; 9 nucleotides line up with TRBD1. The CDR3 is 15 amino acids. The germline CDR1 and CDR2 sequences are KGHSH and LQKENI. With 6 bases clipped from V and 4 bases from J, the junction kept 9 bases outside the gene matches. This CDR3 reads CASSPGGQGSYGYTF. The CDR3 DNA sequence: TGTGCCAGCTCTCCGGGTGGACAGGGGTCCTATGGCTACACCTTC.